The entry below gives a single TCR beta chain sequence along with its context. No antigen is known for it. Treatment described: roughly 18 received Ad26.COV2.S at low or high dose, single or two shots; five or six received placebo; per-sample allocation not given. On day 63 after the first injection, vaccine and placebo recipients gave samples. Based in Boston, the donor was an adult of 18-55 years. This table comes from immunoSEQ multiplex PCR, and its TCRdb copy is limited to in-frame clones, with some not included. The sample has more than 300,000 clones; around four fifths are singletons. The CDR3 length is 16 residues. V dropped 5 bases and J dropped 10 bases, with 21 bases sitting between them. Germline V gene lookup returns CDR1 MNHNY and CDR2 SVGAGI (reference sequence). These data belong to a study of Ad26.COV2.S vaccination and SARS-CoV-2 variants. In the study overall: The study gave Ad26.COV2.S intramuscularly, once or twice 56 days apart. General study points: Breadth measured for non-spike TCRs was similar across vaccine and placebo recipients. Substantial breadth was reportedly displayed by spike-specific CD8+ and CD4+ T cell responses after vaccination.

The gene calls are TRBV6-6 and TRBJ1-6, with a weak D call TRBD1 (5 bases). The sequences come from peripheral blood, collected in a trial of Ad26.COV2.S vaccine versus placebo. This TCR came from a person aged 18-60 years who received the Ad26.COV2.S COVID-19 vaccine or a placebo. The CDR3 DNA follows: TGTGCCAGCAGTCCCGGGACGCCGAACGCCGGCTCACCCCTCCACTTT. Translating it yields CASSPGTPNAGSPLHF.